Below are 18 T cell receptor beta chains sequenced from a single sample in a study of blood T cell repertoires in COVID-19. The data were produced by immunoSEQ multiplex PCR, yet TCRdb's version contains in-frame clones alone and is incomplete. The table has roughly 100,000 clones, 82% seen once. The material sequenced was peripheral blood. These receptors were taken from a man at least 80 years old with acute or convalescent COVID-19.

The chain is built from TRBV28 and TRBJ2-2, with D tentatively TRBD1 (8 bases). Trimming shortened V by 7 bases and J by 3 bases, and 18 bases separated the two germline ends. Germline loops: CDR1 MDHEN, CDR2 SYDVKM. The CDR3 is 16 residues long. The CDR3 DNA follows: TGTGCCAGCAAGGGGGAGGGGACAGGTTACACCGGGGAGCTGTTTTTT. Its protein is CASKGEGTGYTGELFF.

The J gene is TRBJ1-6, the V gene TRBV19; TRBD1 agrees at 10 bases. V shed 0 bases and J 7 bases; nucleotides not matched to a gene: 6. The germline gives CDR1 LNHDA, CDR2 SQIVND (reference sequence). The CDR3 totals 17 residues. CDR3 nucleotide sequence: TGTGCCAGTAGTATAGATGGGACAGGGGTGAGCAATTCACCCCTCCACTTT. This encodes CASSIDGTGVSNSPLHF.

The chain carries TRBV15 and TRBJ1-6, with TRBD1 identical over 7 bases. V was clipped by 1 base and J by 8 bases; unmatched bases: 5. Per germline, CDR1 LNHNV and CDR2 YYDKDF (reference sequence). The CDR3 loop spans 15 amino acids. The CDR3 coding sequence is TGTGCCACCAGCAGAGGACAGGGCCCGTATTCACCCCTCCACTTT. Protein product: CATSRGQGPYSPLHF.

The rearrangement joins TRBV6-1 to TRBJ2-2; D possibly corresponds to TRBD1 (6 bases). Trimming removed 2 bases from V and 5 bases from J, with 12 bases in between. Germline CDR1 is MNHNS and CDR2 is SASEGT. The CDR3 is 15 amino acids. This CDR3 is CASSEPQGRTGELFF. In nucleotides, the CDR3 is TGTGCCAGCAGTGAACCCCAGGGGAGAACCGGGGAGCTGTTTTTT.

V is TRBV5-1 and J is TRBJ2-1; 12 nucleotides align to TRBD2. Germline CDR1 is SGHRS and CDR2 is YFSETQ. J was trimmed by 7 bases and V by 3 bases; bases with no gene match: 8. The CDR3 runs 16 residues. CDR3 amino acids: CASSWGLAGGPNEQFF. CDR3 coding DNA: TGCGCCAGCAGCTGGGGGCTAGCGGGAGGGCCGAATGAGCAGTTCTTC.

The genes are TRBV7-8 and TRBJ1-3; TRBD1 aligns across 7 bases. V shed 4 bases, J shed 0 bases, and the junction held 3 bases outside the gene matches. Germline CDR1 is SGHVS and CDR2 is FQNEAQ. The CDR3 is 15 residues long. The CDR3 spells CASSYWTGSGNTIYF. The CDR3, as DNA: TGTGCCAGCAGCTATTGGACAGGCTCTGGAAACACCATATATTTT.

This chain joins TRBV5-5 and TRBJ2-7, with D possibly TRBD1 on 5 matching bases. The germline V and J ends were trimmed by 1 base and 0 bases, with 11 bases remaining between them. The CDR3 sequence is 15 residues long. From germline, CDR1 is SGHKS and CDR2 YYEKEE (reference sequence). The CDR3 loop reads CASSLYLTASYEQYF. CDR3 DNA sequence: TGTGCCAGCAGCTTGTATCTGACAGCCTCCTACGAGCAGTACTTC.

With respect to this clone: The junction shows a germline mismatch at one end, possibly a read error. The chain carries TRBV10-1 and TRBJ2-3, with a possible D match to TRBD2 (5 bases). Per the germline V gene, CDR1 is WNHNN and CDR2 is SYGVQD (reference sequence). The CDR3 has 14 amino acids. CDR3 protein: CASSESASRDTQYF. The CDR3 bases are TGCGCCAGCAGTGAGTCGGCTAGCAGAGATACGCAGTATTTT.

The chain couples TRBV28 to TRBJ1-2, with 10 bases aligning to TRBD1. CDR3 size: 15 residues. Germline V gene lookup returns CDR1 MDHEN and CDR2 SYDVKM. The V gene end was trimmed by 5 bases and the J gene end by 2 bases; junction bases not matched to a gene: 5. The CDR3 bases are TGTGCCAGCAGTACCCGGACAGGGGGAAACTATGGCTACACCTTC. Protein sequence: CASSTRTGGNYGYTF.

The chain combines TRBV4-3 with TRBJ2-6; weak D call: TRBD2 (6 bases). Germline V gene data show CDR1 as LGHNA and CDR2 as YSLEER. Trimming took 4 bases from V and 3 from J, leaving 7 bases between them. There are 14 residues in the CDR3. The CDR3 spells CASSRGGGANVLTF. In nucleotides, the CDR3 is TGCGCCAGCAGCCGGGGAGGTGGGGCCAACGTCCTGACTTTC.

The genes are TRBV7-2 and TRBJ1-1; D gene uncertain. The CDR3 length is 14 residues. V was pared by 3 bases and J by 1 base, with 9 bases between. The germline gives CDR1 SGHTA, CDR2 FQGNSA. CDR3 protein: CASSFQPGNTEAFF. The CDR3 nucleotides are TGTGCCAGCAGCTTTCAACCAGGGAACACTGAAGCTTTCTTT.

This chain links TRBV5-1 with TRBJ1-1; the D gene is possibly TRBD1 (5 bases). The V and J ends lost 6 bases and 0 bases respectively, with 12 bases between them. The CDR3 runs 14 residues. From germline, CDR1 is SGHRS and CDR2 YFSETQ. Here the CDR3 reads CASNPKGMNTEAFF. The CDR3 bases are TGCGCCAGCAACCCCAAGGGGATGAACACTGAAGCTTTCTTT.

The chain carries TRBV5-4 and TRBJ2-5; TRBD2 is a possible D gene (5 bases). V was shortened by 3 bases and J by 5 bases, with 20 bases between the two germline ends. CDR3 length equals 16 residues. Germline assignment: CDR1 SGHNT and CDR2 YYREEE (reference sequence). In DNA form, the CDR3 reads TGTGCCAGCAGCTCCGGGGTCGCCCGGGCGGCGGAGACCCAGTACTTC. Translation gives CASSSGVARAAETQYF.

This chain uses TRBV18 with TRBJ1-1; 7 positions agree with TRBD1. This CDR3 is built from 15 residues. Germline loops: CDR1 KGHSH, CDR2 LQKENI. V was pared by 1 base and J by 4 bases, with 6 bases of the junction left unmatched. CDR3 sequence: CASSPQGQGVTEAFF. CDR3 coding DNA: TGTGCCAGCTCACCACAAGGCCAGGGGGTCACTGAAGCTTTCTTT.

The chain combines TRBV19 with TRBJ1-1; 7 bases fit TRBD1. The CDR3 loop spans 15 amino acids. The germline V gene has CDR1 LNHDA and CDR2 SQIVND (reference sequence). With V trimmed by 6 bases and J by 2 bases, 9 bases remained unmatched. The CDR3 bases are TGTGCCAGTAGCTCTGGCGGGACAGTCAACACTGAAGCTTTCTTT. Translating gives CASSSGGTVNTEAFF. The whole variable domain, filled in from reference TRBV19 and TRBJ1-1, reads DGGITQSPKYLFRKEGQNVTLSCEQNLNHDAMYWYRQDPGQGLRLIYYSQIVNDFQKGDIAEGYSVSREKKESFPLTVTSAQKNPTAFYLCASSSGGTVNTEAFFGQGTRLTVV.

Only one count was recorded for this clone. DNA for the CDR3: TGTGCCAGCGCGGGACCGGGGACCTACGAGCAGTACTTC. Encoded protein: CASAGPGTYEQYF. The chain employs TRBV6-6 and TRBJ2-7, with D perhaps TRBD2 (6 bases). The germline CDR1 and CDR2 sequences are MNHNY and SVGAGI (reference sequence). The CDR3 is 13 residues long. The V gene lost 8 bases and the J gene lost 2 bases, with 13 bases spanning the gap.

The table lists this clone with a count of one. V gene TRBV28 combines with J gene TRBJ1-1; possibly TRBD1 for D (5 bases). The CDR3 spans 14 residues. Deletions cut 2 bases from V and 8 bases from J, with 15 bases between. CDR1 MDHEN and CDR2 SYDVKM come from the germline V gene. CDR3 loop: CASSLAGPPAEAFF. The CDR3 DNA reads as TGTGCCAGCAGTTTAGCGGGACCCCCGGCAGAAGCTTTCTTT.

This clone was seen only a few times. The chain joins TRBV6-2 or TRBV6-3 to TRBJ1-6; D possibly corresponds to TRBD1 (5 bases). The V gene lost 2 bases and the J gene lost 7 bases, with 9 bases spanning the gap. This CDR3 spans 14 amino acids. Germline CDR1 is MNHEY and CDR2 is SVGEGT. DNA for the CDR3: TGTGCCAGCAGTTACAGGGGCGAAAATTCACCCCTCCACTTT. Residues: CASSYRGENSPLHF.